Listed here are 10 T cell receptor beta chains from one sample, sequenced in a study of T-cell reconstitution after alpha-beta-depleted transplantation in children. Preparing the TCRbeta library involved the use of unique molecular identifiers. Each CDR3 protein gets one entry after TCRdb re-called the PCR reads with MiXCR. The data show 550,000 to 800,000 distinct CDR3 sequences, less than 15% seen once. Source: PBMCs, taken before TCRalphabeta/CD19-depleted stem cell transplant. These receptors all come from a girl between 2 and 10 years old with congenital amegakaryocytic thrombocytopenia, due to receive a stem cell transplant.

The table lists this clonotype with a few counts. The chain employs TRBV5-1 and TRBJ2-1; D may be TRBD1 or TRBD2 (6 bases each). The CDR3 length is 16 residues. Trimming cost V 4 bases and J 0 bases, with 14 bases left between them. Germline V gene data show CDR1 as SGHRS and CDR2 as YFSETQ. This CDR3 is CASSRSGAVSYNEQFF. The CDR3 DNA reads TGCGCCAGCAGCCGCTCGGGGGCAGTCTCCTACAATGAGCAGTTCTTC.

This clonotype appeared a few times. V gene TRBV15 combines with J gene TRBJ2-1; 9 positions agree with TRBD1. Germline V gene data show CDR1 as LNHNV and CDR2 as YYDKDF (reference sequence). After removal of 6 bases from V and 7 bases from J, the junction contained 10 bases not matched to a gene. The CDR3 loop spans 15 amino acids. The CDR3 loop is CATRPGQGVKNEQFF. The CDR3 DNA reads as TGTGCCACCAGACCGGGACAGGGAGTAAAAAATGAGCAGTTCTTC.

This clonotype was counted a few times. The chain has TRBV5-1 and TRBJ2-2; TRBD2 agrees at 7 bases. There are 13 residues in the CDR3. Losses at the gene ends were 4 bases for V and 4 bases for J; bases not matched to a gene: 1. The V gene's germline CDR1 is SGHRS and CDR2 YFSETQ. CDR3: CASSRGSTGELFF. The CDR3 nucleotides read TGCGCCAGCAGCCGCGGGAGCACCGGGGAGCTGTTTTTT.

The chain has TRBV20-1 and TRBJ2-7, with 8 bases fitting TRBD1. V lost 5 bases and J lost 0; bases outside the gene matches: 6. The CDR3 is 14 residues long. Germline-derived CDR1 and CDR2 are DFQATT and SNEGSKA (reference sequence). CDR3 sequence reads: CSARDRPISYEQYF. In DNA, the CDR3 is TGCAGTGCTCGGGACAGGCCCATCTCCTACGAGCAGTACTTC.

The genes are TRBV12-3 or TRBV12-4 and TRBJ2-2; TRBD2 matches at 12 bases. CDR3 size: 17 residues. The trim removed 5 bases at V and 5 bases at J, leaving 9 bases unmatched. The CDR3 loop reads CASSPLLAGGATGELFF. The CDR3 DNA sequence: TGTGCCAGCAGTCCACTACTAGCGGGAGGCGCTACCGGGGAGCTGTTTTTT.

This clonotype was observed many times. One end of the junction does not line up with germline, which may come from a read error. The chain combines TRBV7-8 with TRBJ2-7; D may be TRBD2 (5 bases). The V gene's germline CDR1 is SGHVS and CDR2 FQNEAQ. This CDR3 has 17 amino acids. The CDR3 region is CASSLAFGSRRDYEQYF. The CDR3 DNA reads as TGTGCCAGCAGCCTAGCATTCGGTAGCCGAAGAGACTACGAGCAGTACTTC.

This clonotype has at least ten counts. The gene calls are TRBV10-2 and TRBJ1-1; D remains unclear. The germline gives CDR1 WSHSY, CDR2 SAAADI. The CDR3 covers 15 residues. V gave up 3 bases and J gave up 4 bases, with 15 bases separating them. The CDR3 loop reads CASSDGFLRSTEAFF. The CDR3 coding sequence is TGCGCCAGCAGTGATGGGTTTCTCAGAAGCACTGAAGCTTTCTTT.

This clonotype was counted ten times or more. The chain is built from TRBV7-3 and TRBJ2-5, with D possibly matching TRBD1 (5 bases). CDR3 length: 14 residues. Germline CDR1 SGHTA, CDR2 FQGTGA. V gave up 1 base and J gave up 4 bases, with 10 bases separating them. The CDR3 loop reads CASSLNKGRETQYF. The CDR3 nucleotides read TGTGCCAGCAGCTTAAATAAGGGGCGAGAGACCCAGTACTTC.

The table lists this clonotype with many counts. The chain recombines TRBV10-2 with TRBJ2-3; D may be TRBD2 (6 bases). V lost 4 bases and J 5 bases, leaving 13 bases between the germline ends. Germline V gene sequence: CDR1 WSHSY, CDR2 SAAADI. The CDR3 covers 14 residues. CDR3 amino acids: CASSVGGRRDTQYF. CDR3 DNA: TGCGCCAGCAGTGTGGGTGGGAGGAGAGATACGCAGTATTTT.

The rearrangement links TRBV4-1 to TRBJ2-6, with TRBD1 matching 7 bases. CDR3 length: 17 residues. After removal of 5 bases from V and 0 bases from J, the junction contained 7 bases not matched to a gene. Germline CDR1 MGHRA, CDR2 YSYEKL. The CDR3 nucleotides read TGCGCCAGCAGCTCCCGTCGACAGGGCTCTGGGGCCAACGTCCTGACTTTC. It codes for CASSSRRQGSGANVLTF.